One sample yielded the 18 T cell receptor beta chains listed below, sequenced in a study of shared clonotypes between healthy human individuals. CD45RO-negative, CCR7-positively selected cells formed the naive CD8 fraction, excluding terminally differentiated effector memory CD45RA+ cells. The assay was immunoSEQ multiplex PCR, and TCRdb's table has in-frame clones only and misses some. The sample contains under 2,000,000 clones, about 95% of which appear only once. The sequenced sample consisted of naive CD8+ T cells sorted from blood. Receptor source: a young man in good health.

The gene calls are TRBV21-1 and TRBJ2-3; no check of the table's D call, TRBD2, against the DNA was made. TRBV21-1 corresponds to a pseudogene. The CDR3 runs 16 residues. The CDR3 loop reads CASTRTSGGDSDTQYF. The CDR3 bases are TGTGCCAGCACCCGGACTAGCGGGGGGGATTCAGATACGCAGTATTTT.

The rearrangement links TRBV7-6 to TRBJ2-7; D not certain. CDR1 is SGHVS, CDR2 FNYEAQ, per germline. CDR3 length: 14 amino acids. Trimming cost V 3 bases and J 3 bases, with 12 bases left between them. The CDR3 nucleotides are TGTGCCAGCAGCTTCGGACCATCCTACTACGAGCAGTACTTC. It translates to CASSFGPSYYEQYF.

This clone was seen only once. The chain carries TRBV28 and TRBJ1-2; 7 bases map to TRBD1. Trimming removed 7 bases from V and 5 bases from J; junction bases left unmatched: 13. This CDR3 region has 15 residues. Germline loops: CDR1 MDHEN, CDR2 SYDVKM. The CDR3 DNA reads as TGTGCCAGCAAACCGGGACAGTTGTCTCGGTATGGCTACACCTTC. It codes for CASKPGQLSRYGYTF.

This sequence joins TRBV11-3 and TRBJ2-5, with 8 bases that match TRBD2. Looked up from germline, CDR1 is SGHNT and CDR2 is YENEEA. The CDR3 loop spans 17 amino acids. J gave up 6 bases and V 0 bases, and 12 bases lay outside the gene matches. The CDR3 DNA reads TGTGCCAGCAGCTTAGATCTCTCCGGGGGGGCCGGAAAGACCCAGTACTTC. It specifies CASSLDLSGGAGKTQYF.

The V and J genes are TRBV7-9 and TRBJ2-1; 11 nucleotides agree with TRBD2. The J segment lost 0 bases and the V segment lost 6 bases, leaving 10 bases of the junction unmatched. The CDR3 covers 18 residues. Germline values: CDR1 SEHNR, CDR2 FQNEAQ (reference sequence). Here the CDR3 reads CASSSGTSGLSSYNEQFF. In DNA, the CDR3 is TGTGCCAGCAGTTCCGGGACTAGCGGTTTGAGCTCCTACAATGAGCAGTTCTTC.

CDR3: CASSSYIRGFLSYEQYF. As DNA, the CDR3 is TGCGCCAGCAGCTCTTATATTAGGGGTTTCCTCTCCTACGAGCAGTACTTC. The chain is built from TRBV23-1 and TRBJ2-7; TRBD1 might be the D (5 bases). TRBV23-1 is labeled an ORF, and its function is uncertain. The CDR3 is 17 amino acids. Trimming left V 6 bases short and J 0 bases short, with 21 bases between.

This sequence joins TRBV6-5 and TRBJ1-1; D might be TRBD1 (5 bases). This CDR3 has 14 amino acids. Trimming pared 2 bases from V and 1 base from J, leaving 8 bases between. Germline CDR1 reads MNHEY; CDR2 reads SVGAGI. DNA of the CDR3: TGTGCCAGCAGTTACATGGGGCCGAACACTGAAGCTTTCTTT. It encodes CASSYMGPNTEAFF.

This clone was seen a single time. The rearrangement links TRBV27 to TRBJ2-5; D may be TRBD1 or TRBD2 (5 bases each). CDR1 and CDR2 from the germline V gene are MNHEY and SMNVEV (reference sequence). The CDR3 is made up of 11 amino acids. The V end lost 4 bases, the J end lost 6 bases, and 6 bases lay between the germline ends. The DNA for the CDR3 is TGTGCCAGCAGTTGGGGACAGACCCAGTACTTC. This codes for CASSWGQTQYF.

The chain combines TRBV9 with TRBJ2-1, with 7 nucleotides matching TRBD2. The CDR3 loop spans 16 amino acids. V was pared by 0 bases and J by 0 bases, with 3 bases of the junction left unmatched. CDR1 and CDR2 from the germline V gene are SGDLS and YYNGEE. As DNA, the CDR3 is TGTGCCAGCAGCGTAGCGGCGGGAGACTCCTACAATGAGCAGTTCTTC. Protein product: CASSVAAGDSYNEQFF.

The chain combines TRBV7-8 with TRBJ1-5; D gene unclear. Trimming left V 0 bases short and J 2 bases short, with 20 bases between. Germline loops: CDR1 SGHVS, CDR2 FQNEAQ. The CDR3 is 19 amino acids. The chain's CDR3 is CASSLALSFTITGNQPQHF. DNA for the CDR3: TGTGCCAGCAGCTTAGCGCTTTCGTTCACTATAACGGGCAATCAGCCCCAGCATTTT.

This clone has just one count. The gene calls are TRBV4-3 and TRBJ1-2; D not certain. With 2 bases removed from V and 8 bases from J, the gap between germline ends came to 15 bases. Germline V CDR1 and CDR2: LGHNA, YSLEER. The CDR3 extends over 14 amino acids. The CDR3 loop reads CASSQWEGTEGYTF. CDR3 bases: TGCGCCAGCAGCCAATGGGAGGGCACGGAGGGCTACACCTTC.

The V and J genes are TRBV29-1 and TRBJ2-1, with TRBD2 identical over 11 bases. Per the germline V gene, CDR1 is SQVTM and CDR2 is ANQGSEA. The V segment lost 0 bases and the J segment 4 bases; nucleotides outside the gene matches: 2. The CDR3 spans 15 residues. CDR3 loop: CSVEEIAGGYNEQFF. CDR3 DNA: TGCAGCGTTGAAGAAATAGCGGGGGGGTACAATGAGCAGTTCTTC.

This clone appeared a single time. The chain couples TRBV12-5 to TRBJ2-1, with TRBD1 matching over 8 bases. V shed 2 bases, J shed 8 bases, and the junction held 8 bases outside the gene matches. CDR1 and CDR2 (germline): LGHNT, FRNRAP. CDR3 size: 15 residues. In nucleotides, the CDR3 is TGTGCTAGTGGTTTGTATACAGGGGGGAGCGATGAGCAGTTCTTC. It translates to CASGLYTGGSDEQFF.

The rearrangement links TRBV6-1 to TRBJ2-7, with 12 bases lining up with TRBD1. The germline V gene has CDR1 MNHNS and CDR2 SASEGT. With V trimmed by 6 bases and J by 6 bases, 9 bases remained unmatched. The CDR3 length is 15 residues. CDR3 nucleotides: TGTGCCAGCAGCCACACCGGGACAGGGGGCGCCGAGCAGTACTTC. Amino acids: CASSHTGTGGAEQYF.

The rearrangement joins TRBV28 to TRBJ2-5, with D possibly being TRBD1 or TRBD2 (5 bases each). Germline loops: CDR1 MDHEN, CDR2 SYDVKM. The CDR3 spans 12 residues. Trimming removed 8 bases from V and 1 base from J, with 8 bases in between. The CDR3, as DNA: TGTGCCAGCGAGGGGATCCAAGAGACCCAGTACTTC. This encodes CASEGIQETQYF.

The genes are TRBV7-9 and TRBJ1-4, with D possibly being TRBD1 (5 bases). CDR1 is SEHNR, CDR2 FQNEAQ, per germline (reference sequence). The CDR3 extends over 17 amino acids. Trimming removed 0 bases at V and 7 bases at J, with 18 bases between. The chain's CDR3 is CASSLAESSGAVEKLFF. In nucleotides, the CDR3 is TGTGCCAGCAGCTTAGCGGAGAGTAGCGGGGCCGTTGAAAAACTGTTTTTT.

The rearrangement links TRBV27 to TRBJ1-1; D ambiguous. The CDR3 runs to 13 residues. V dropped 1 base and J dropped 7 bases, with 10 bases sitting between them. Germline values: CDR1 MNHEY, CDR2 SMNVEV (reference sequence). CDR3 DNA sequence: TGTGCCAGCAGTTTATACAATAAAGGTGAAGCTTTCTTT. Amino acids: CASSLYNKGEAFF.

This sequence joins TRBV27 and TRBJ1-1, with D maybe TRBD1 (6 bases). Germline lookup yields CDR1 MNHEY and CDR2 SMNVEV (reference sequence). V lost 7 bases and J 4 bases, leaving 16 bases between the germline ends. The CDR3 is 14 amino acids. The CDR3 coding sequence is TGTGCCAGCACCATACAGGGAGGCAGCACTGAAGCTTTCTTT. Translating gives CASTIQGGSTEAFF.